This passage covers 29 T cell receptor beta chains from one sample sequenced in a study of cytomegalovirus exposure and HLA in healthy donors. Amplification used 60 Vbeta primers and 13 Jbeta primers. The method was immunoSEQ multiplex PCR; TCRdb's version includes in-frame clones alone and lacks a portion of them. This table has around 150,000 clones, 65% to 85% appearing once. The material sequenced was PBMCs. Receptors were obtained from a man in his forties in good health and CMV-seropositive.

This chain uses TRBV15 with TRBJ1-5, with 7 positions matching TRBD1. V lost 0 bases to trimming and J lost 7 bases; unmatched junction nucleotides: 3. This CDR3 region has 14 residues. From germline, CDR1 is LNHNV and CDR2 YYDKDF (reference sequence). CDR3 DNA sequence: TGTGCCACCAGCAGAGATAGGGGGCGGCAGCCCCAGCATTTT. Encoded protein: CATSRDRGRQPQHF.

The V call is TRBV19, the J call TRBJ2-2; 8 nucleotides agree with TRBD1. J was trimmed by 4 bases and V by 3 bases; bases with no gene match: 4. Germline V gene lookup returns CDR1 LNHDA and CDR2 SQIVND (reference sequence). CDR3 size: 15 residues. The CDR3 DNA sequence: TGTGCCAGTAGTATTAAGACAGGGGCCACCGGGGAGCTGTTTTTT. It translates to CASSIKTGATGELFF.

The chain has TRBV15 and TRBJ2-3; 8 positions agree with TRBD2. V lost 0 bases, J lost 5 bases, and 13 bases stayed unmatched. The CDR3 sequence is 18 residues long. The germline gives CDR1 LNHNV, CDR2 YYDKDF (reference sequence). The CDR3, as DNA: TGTGCCACCAGCAGAGAAAGTTGGGCGGGGGGCCGGGGAGATACGCAGTATTTT. Amino acid sequence: CATSRESWAGGRGDTQYF.

This clone was recorded only once. The genes are TRBV7-9 and TRBJ1-2; TRBD1 matches at 9 bases. The CDR3 has 12 residues. Germline V lookup: CDR1 SEHNR, CDR2 FQNEAQ (reference sequence). Trimming took 3 bases from V and 8 from J; bases not matched to a gene: 1. CDR3 in DNA: TGTGCCAGCAGCTTCGGACAGGGGGGCTACACCTTC. Amino acids: CASSFGQGGYTF.

In nucleotides, the CDR3 is TGTGCCAGTAGTATAAGGAGGGGCGGGAGAGGGACTGAAGCTTTCTTT. This encodes CASSIRRGGRGTEAFF. The chain has TRBV19 and TRBJ1-1; D perhaps matches TRBD1 (5 bases). The V end was cut by 2 bases, the J end by 5 bases, with 18 bases between. CDR3 size: 16 residues. Germline V gene lookup returns CDR1 LNHDA and CDR2 SQIVND (reference sequence).

The chain recombines TRBV7-9 with TRBJ2-1; possibly TRBD2 for D (5 bases). The germline gives CDR1 SEHNR, CDR2 FQNEAQ (reference sequence). V gave up 7 bases and J gave up 4 bases, with 20 bases separating them. This CDR3 region has 16 residues. The CDR3 DNA reads as TGTGCCAGCACAATGGGGAAGGGAGTAAGGTACAATGAGCAGTTCTTC. Encoded protein: CASTMGKGVRYNEQFF. Combining the CDR3 with reference TRBV7-9 and TRBJ2-1 gives the whole variable domain DTGVSQNPRHKITKRGQNVTFRCDPISEHNRLYWYRQTLGQGPEFLTYFQNEAQLEKSRLLSDRFSAERPKGSFSTLEIQRTEQGDSAMYLCASTMGKGVRYNEQFFGPGTRLTVL.

The chain links TRBV5-1 to TRBJ1-2; D is ambiguous. Germline V gene data show CDR1 as SGHRS and CDR2 as YFSETQ. V shed 0 bases and J shed 6 bases, with 6 bases lying between them. The CDR3 consists of 12 residues. CDR3 nucleotide sequence: TGCGCCAGCAGCTTGGACCGGGATGGCTACACCTTC. It yields the protein CASSLDRDGYTF. Full variable domain (remainder filled in from reference TRBV5-1 and TRBJ1-2): KAGVTQTPRYLIKTRGQQVTLSCSPISGHRSVSWYQQTPGQGLQFLFEYFSETQRNKGNFPGRFSGRQFSNSRSEMNVSTLELGDSALYLCASSLDRDGYTFGSGTRLTVV.

The chain recombines TRBV7-2 with TRBJ2-7; tentative D call: TRBD2 (6 bases). Trimming cost V 1 base and J 6 bases, with 13 bases left between them. The CDR3 covers 14 residues. CDR1 and CDR2 from the germline V gene are SGHTA and FQGNSA. CDR3 nucleotide sequence: TGTGCCAGCAGCTTAGTCCCCGGGGGACTCGAGCAGTACTTC. It translates to CASSLVPGGLEQYF. Drawing the rest from reference TRBV7-2 and TRBJ2-7, the complete variable domain is GAGVSQSPSNKVTEKGKDVELRCDPISGHTALYWYRQSLGQGLEFLIYFQGNSAPDKSGLPSDRFSAERTGGSVSTLTIQRTQQEDSAVYLCASSLVPGGLEQYFGPGTRLTVT.

The V gene is TRBV7-9, the J gene TRBJ1-5, with D perhaps matching TRBD1 (6 bases). This CDR3 spans 15 amino acids. Germline V gene data show CDR1 as SEHNR and CDR2 as FQNEAQ (reference sequence). V dropped 4 bases and J dropped 8 bases, with 18 bases sitting between them. The CDR3 nucleotides read TGTGCCAGCAGCTCCACTGACGGATACAGGGAGCCCCAGCATTTT. Residues: CASSSTDGYREPQHF.

In regard to this clone: One junction end disagrees with the germline gene, perhaps due to a read error. The gene calls are TRBV18 and TRBJ2-2; 9 positions agree with TRBD1. This CDR3 region has 16 residues. Germline CDR1 and CDR2: KGHSH and LQKENI. The CDR3 reads CASSPPGQGNTGELFF. DNA for the CDR3: TGTGCCAGCTCTCCACCGGGACAGGGGAACACCGGGGAGCTGTTTTTT.

V and J are TRBV29-1 and TRBJ1-2; 11 bases match TRBD1. Looked up from germline, CDR1 is SQVTM and CDR2 is ANQGSEA. V lost 3 bases, J lost 7 bases, and 1 base stayed unmatched. This CDR3 is built from 12 residues. The CDR3, as DNA: TGCAGCGTTGAGGACAGGGGGCTTGGCTACACCTTC. Translated, it gives CSVEDRGLGYTF.

The gene calls are TRBV11-2 and TRBJ1-1; D is ambiguous. V lost 0 bases, J lost 0 bases, and 14 bases lay in between. In germline, CDR1 is SGHAT, CDR2 FQNNGV. CDR3 length: 17 residues. CDR3 loop: CASSLERSSYMNTEAFF. CDR3 DNA sequence: TGTGCCAGCAGCTTAGAGAGGAGTTCATACATGAACACTGAAGCTTTCTTT.

The chain is built from TRBV6-5 and TRBJ2-5; the D is unclear. With the DNA end fitting TRBJ2-7 better, the J assignment may be wrong. The germline CDR1 and CDR2 sequences are MNHEY and SVGAGI. The CDR3 is 12 residues long. In DNA form, the CDR3 reads TGTGCCAGCAGTGGTTCCGTATACGAGCAGTACTTC. Its protein is CASSGSVYEQYF.

The chain couples TRBV7-2 to TRBJ1-1; 7 positions match TRBD1. There are 15 residues in the CDR3. Looked up from germline, CDR1 is SGHTA and CDR2 is FQGNSA. The V gene end was trimmed by 1 base and the J gene end by 0 bases; junction bases not matched to a gene: 2. CDR3 sequence: CASSLGGGVNTEAFF. The CDR3 DNA sequence: TGTGCCAGCAGCTTAGGAGGGGGCGTGAACACTGAAGCTTTCTTT.

This clone was counted a few times. V usage is TRBV2 and J usage is TRBJ1-3; 10 nucleotides match TRBD1. Trimming cost V 8 bases and J 0 bases; bases outside gene matches: 7. Germline loops: CDR1 SNHLY, CDR2 FYNNEI. CDR3 length: 16 amino acids. CDR3 in DNA: TGTGCCAGCGACCGGGACAGGGGACTCTCTGGAAACACCATATATTTT. It encodes CASDRDRGLSGNTIYF.

The chain carries TRBV29-1 and TRBJ2-7; 8 nucleotides agree with TRBD1. Trimming took 1 base from V and 3 from J; bases not matched to a gene: 2. The germline CDR1 and CDR2 sequences are SQVTM and ANQGSEA. This CDR3 comprises 13 residues. The CDR3 DNA sequence: TGCAGCGTTGAAGGGACAGGGCGCTACGAGCAGTACTTC. Translated, it gives CSVEGTGRYEQYF.

The rearrangement links TRBV7-8 to TRBJ2-1; 10 bases are shared with TRBD1. The ends lost 3 bases at V and 5 bases at J; junction bases unmatched: 1. The germline gives CDR1 SGHVS, CDR2 FQNEAQ. CDR3 size: 14 residues. For the CDR3, the DNA is TGTGCCAGCAGCTTGGGGACAGGGGACAATGAGCAGTTCTTC. This codes for CASSLGTGDNEQFF.

This clone showed up just a few times. The chain joins TRBV4-3 to TRBJ1-1; 9 bases are shared with TRBD1. Looked up from germline, CDR1 is LGHNA and CDR2 is YSLEER. The CDR3 is 14 residues long. V gave up 4 bases and J gave up 3 bases; unmatched junction bases: 3. CDR3 amino acids: CASSRTGVDTEAFF. The CDR3 region has the DNA TGCGCCAGCAGCCGGACAGGGGTAGACACTGAAGCTTTCTTT.

As for this clone: This sample also contains other DNA sequences that code for the same CDR3. The chain has TRBV9 and TRBJ2-2, with D tentatively TRBD1 (5 bases). The CDR3 loop spans 15 amino acids. CDR1 SGDLS and CDR2 YYNGEE come from the germline V gene. The germline V and J ends were trimmed by 1 base and 1 base, with 8 bases remaining between them. CDR3 sequence (DNA): TGTGCCAGCAGCGTAATACAGGAGAACACCGGGGAGCTGTTTTTT. Translation: CASSVIQENTGELFF.

This chain connects TRBV7-2 to TRBJ2-7; TRBD1 agrees at 8 bases. The V gene's germline CDR1 is SGHTA and CDR2 FQGNSA. V lost 1 base and J lost 2; bases outside the gene matches: 4. This CDR3 spans 15 amino acids. Here the CDR3 reads CASSLDPGGAYEQYF. In DNA, the CDR3 is TGTGCCAGCAGCTTAGATCCAGGGGGCGCCTACGAGCAGTACTTC.

This clone appeared once. The CDR3 here is CASSESWEDTEAFF. In DNA form, the CDR3 reads TGTGCCAGCAGTGAATCGTGGGAGGACACTGAAGCTTTCTTT. J is TRBJ1-1 and V is TRBV25-1; D is uncertain. The CDR3 has 14 residues. From germline, CDR1 is MGHDK and CDR2 SYGVNS. V lost 1 base, J lost 3 bases, and 9 bases lay in between.

J is TRBJ1-5 and V is TRBV2; 7 bases match TRBD1. V lost 8 bases, J lost 7 bases, and 8 bases stayed unmatched. The germline V gene encodes CDR1 SNHLY and CDR2 FYNNEI. CDR3 size: 13 residues. CDR3: CASEGQQNQPQHF. The CDR3, as DNA: TGTGCCAGCGAGGGACAGCAGAACCAGCCCCAGCATTTT.

Regarding this clone: At one of its ends the junction is not consistent with the germline gene, which may arise from a read error. V is TRBV7-9 and J is TRBJ1-2; the D gene is possibly TRBD1 (5 bases). Germline CDR1 SEHNR, CDR2 FQNEAQ (reference sequence). The length of the CDR3 is 15 residues. Written as DNA, the CDR3 is TGTTCCAGCAGCTCTCGCGGGGCACCCGCGGATGGCTACACCTTC. Translating gives CSSSSRGAPADGYTF.

This rearrangement joins TRBV19 to TRBJ1-2; 7 bases fit TRBD1. CDR3 length: 13 amino acids. Trimming took 7 bases from V and 5 from J; bases not matched to a gene: 7. The germline CDR1 and CDR2 sequences are LNHDA and SQIVND (reference sequence). In DNA, the CDR3 is TGTGCCAGTACGAAGGGGGCAGGGTATGGCTACACCTTC. Amino acid sequence: CASTKGAGYGYTF.

V and J are TRBV29-1 and TRBJ1-1; weak D call: TRBD1 (5 bases). Germline CDR1 and CDR2: SQVTM and ANQGSEA. Trimming pared 6 bases from V and 10 bases from J, leaving 12 bases between. This CDR3 is built from 10 residues. The CDR3 here is CSVVGAGAFF. For the CDR3, the DNA is TGCAGCGTCGTAGGGGCAGGAGCTTTCTTT.

The chain links TRBV25-1 to TRBJ2-7; 8 bases match TRBD1. V lost 5 bases, J lost 1 base, and 4 bases stayed unmatched. This CDR3 is 14 amino acids long. Germline V gene sequence: CDR1 MGHDK, CDR2 SYGVNS. CDR3: CASSQTGGSYEQYF. The DNA for the CDR3 is TGTGCCAGCAGTCAAACAGGGGGTTCCTACGAGCAGTACTTC.

This chain uses TRBV15 with TRBJ1-5; unclear D gene. V dropped 5 bases and J dropped 4 bases, with 12 bases sitting between them. CDR1 is LNHNV and CDR2 is YYDKDF in the germline V gene (reference sequence). This CDR3 contains 14 residues. In nucleotides, the CDR3 is TGTGCCACCAGCTTCCGCGGGATAAATCAGCCCCAGCATTTT. It translates to CATSFRGINQPQHF.

In its sample, this clone was seen a few times. This chain connects TRBV6-5 to TRBJ2-3; 7 bases are shared with TRBD1. J was trimmed by 1 base and V by 4 bases; bases with no gene match: 5. CDR1 is MNHEY, CDR2 SVGAGI, per germline. The CDR3 spans 15 residues. The CDR3 nucleotides read TGTGCCAGCAGTTTAGGGGGCGCTGGCACAGATACGCAGTATTTT. This gives the protein CASSLGGAGTDTQYF.

CDR3 region: CASSAPGQGNSPLHF. CDR3 sequence (DNA): TGTGCCAGCAGCGCTCCGGGACAGGGGAATTCACCCCTCCACTTT. The chain couples TRBV9 to TRBJ1-6; 10 bases are shared with TRBD1. The trim removed 3 bases at V and 7 bases at J, leaving 4 bases unmatched. The CDR3 loop spans 15 amino acids. The germline V gene encodes CDR1 SGDLS and CDR2 YYNGEE.